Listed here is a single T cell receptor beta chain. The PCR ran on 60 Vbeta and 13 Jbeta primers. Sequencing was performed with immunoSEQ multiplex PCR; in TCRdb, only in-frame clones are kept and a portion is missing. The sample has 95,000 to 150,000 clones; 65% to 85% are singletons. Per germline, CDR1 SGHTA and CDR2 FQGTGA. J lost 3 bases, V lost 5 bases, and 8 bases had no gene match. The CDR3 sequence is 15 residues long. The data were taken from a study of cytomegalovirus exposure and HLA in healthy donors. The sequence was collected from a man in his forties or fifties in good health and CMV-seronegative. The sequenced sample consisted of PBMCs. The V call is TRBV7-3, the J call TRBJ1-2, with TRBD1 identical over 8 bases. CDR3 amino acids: CASSPGAGGHYGYTF. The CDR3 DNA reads TGTGCCAGCAGCCCAGGGGCAGGGGGCCACTATGGCTACACCTTC.